The text below deals with one TCR beta chain. Its target is unknown. The data were obtained in a study of cytomegalovirus exposure and HLA in healthy donors. Overall study results and limits: Three chains tied to CMV proved CMV antigen-specific in vitro. High specificity and sensitivity for cytomegalovirus status were reported for the classifier.

The V segment lost 6 bases and the J segment 0 bases; nucleotides outside the gene matches: 7. The CDR3 totals 16 residues. The germline CDR1 and CDR2 sequences are MDHEN and SYDVKM. Assay: immunoSEQ multiplex PCR; the TCRdb copy retains only in-frame clones and omits some. The top ten hold 1% to 1.5% of the sample, which has around 60,000 clones, under 95% seen once. The source of this sequence is a woman aged 18-35 years in good health and CMV-seronegative. The V call is TRBV28, the J call TRBJ2-2; 7 nucleotides align to TRBD2. Material for sequencing was PBMCs. The DNA for the CDR3 is TGTGCCAGCAGGCCGGGACTACGAACGAACACCGGGGAGCTGTTTTTT. Protein: CASRPGLRTNTGELFF.